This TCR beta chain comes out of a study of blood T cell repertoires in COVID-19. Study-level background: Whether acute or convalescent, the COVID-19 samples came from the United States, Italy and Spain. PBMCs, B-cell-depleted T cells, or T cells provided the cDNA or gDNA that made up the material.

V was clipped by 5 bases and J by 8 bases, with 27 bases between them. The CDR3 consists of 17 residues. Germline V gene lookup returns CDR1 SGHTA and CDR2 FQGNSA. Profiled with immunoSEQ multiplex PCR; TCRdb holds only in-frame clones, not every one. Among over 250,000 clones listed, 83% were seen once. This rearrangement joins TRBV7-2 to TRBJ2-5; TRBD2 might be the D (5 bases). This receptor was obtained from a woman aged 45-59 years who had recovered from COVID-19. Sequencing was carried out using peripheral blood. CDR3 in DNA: TGTGCCAGCAGCCAAGAGGACTGGAGCCACTCCTCCCAAACCCAGTACTTC. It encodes CASSQEDWSHSSQTQYF.